This T cell receptor (beta chain) was sequenced in a study of long-term antiretroviral therapy in people with HIV. Study conclusions and caveats: Adherence to ART, viral resistance and therapy changes lacked any data.

Concerning this clone: The antigen is not known.

CDR3 length: 13 residues. The germline gives CDR1 MNHEY, CDR2 SVGAGI. Trimming left V 6 bases short and J 6 bases short, with 15 bases between. Run at survey level, the immunoSEQ assay was version v3.0. A per-sample goal of roughly 35,000-55,000 T-cell genomes was targeted by sequencing. The table came from immunoSEQ multiplex PCR; TCRdb's copy has only in-frame clones and leaves some out. Altogether about 48,000 clones are present, around 80% being singletons, with the ten largest covering 2.5% to 3.5%. The gene calls are TRBV6-5 and TRBJ2-7, with a possible D match to TRBD2 (6 bases). The source is a young woman with HIV. Source: unsorted PBMCs, taken 0.8 years after starting antiretroviral therapy. The CDR3 loop reads CASRAQAAGEQYF. Here the CDR3 DNA reads TGTGCCAGCAGAGCCCAAGCAGCGGGCGAGCAGTACTTC.